The 27 T cell receptor beta chains below come from one sample, sequenced in a study of T cell responses to AZD1222 COVID-19 vaccine. This table comes from immunoSEQ multiplex PCR, and its TCRdb copy is limited to in-frame clones, with some not included. The sample consists of 90,000 to 100,000 clones, about 89% of them appearing once. The sequencing here drew on peripheral blood, taken on day 0 of AZD1222 vaccination. The receptors come from an adult in good health.

The chain couples TRBV7-2 to TRBJ1-1, with 11 bases lining up with TRBD1. The CDR3 sequence is 15 residues long. Losses at the gene ends were 5 bases for V and 3 bases for J; bases not matched to a gene: 5. Germline CDR1 SGHTA, CDR2 FQGNSA. CDR3 coding DNA: TGTGCCAGCAGCCCAAGGGACAGGGGGTACACTGAAGCTTTCTTT. It yields the protein CASSPRDRGYTEAFF. Looking up the rest from reference TRBV7-2 and TRBJ1-1 gives the full variable domain: GAGVSQSPSNKVTEKGKDVELRCDPISGHTALYWYRQSLGQGLEFLIYFQGNSAPDKSGLPSDRFSAERTGGSVSTLTIQRTQQEDSAVYLCASSPRDRGYTEAFFGQGTRLTVV.

This rearrangement joins TRBV7-2 to TRBJ2-1, with D perhaps TRBD1 or TRBD2 (5 bases each). Germline CDR1 and CDR2: SGHTA and FQGNSA. The CDR3 is made up of 15 amino acids. Trimming removed 5 bases at V and 0 bases at J, with 11 bases between. CDR3 bases: TGTGCCAGCAGCCCACAGGACTCCTCCTACAATGAGCAGTTCTTC. It specifies CASSPQDSSYNEQFF.

The chain has TRBV9 and TRBJ2-5; 7 bases agree with TRBD2. CDR1 and CDR2 (germline): SGDLS, YYNGEE. Trimming cost V 3 bases and J 3 bases; bases outside gene matches: 2. The CDR3 runs 13 residues. The CDR3 coding sequence is TGTGCCAGCAGCGACCGGGAGGAAGAGACCCAGTACTTC. It specifies CASSDREEETQYF.

The chain has TRBV6-2 or TRBV6-3 and TRBJ2-7; D not certain. The CDR3 consists of 15 residues. CDR1 and CDR2 (germline): MNHEY, SVGEGT. V dropped 6 bases and J dropped 0 bases, with 15 bases sitting between them. Here the CDR3 DNA reads TGTGCCAGCAGCCCTCACACAACCAGCTCCTACGAGCAGTACTTC. It translates to CASSPHTTSSYEQYF.

In its sample, this clone was seen once. Other DNA sequences from this sample encode an identical CDR3 as well. The chain's CDR3 is CASSLDSYNEQFF. DNA for the CDR3: TGTGCCAGCAGCCTGGACTCGTACAATGAGCAGTTCTTC. The rearrangement links TRBV6-2 or TRBV6-3 to TRBJ2-1; tentatively, D is TRBD2 (5 bases). The CDR3 has 13 residues. The germline V and J ends were trimmed by 6 bases and 4 bases, with 10 bases remaining between them. Germline CDR1 reads MNHEY; CDR2 reads SVGEGT.

This clone was recorded once. This chain connects TRBV7-3 to TRBJ2-1; 11 nucleotides match TRBD1. V was pared by 8 bases and J by 5 bases, with 5 bases of the junction left unmatched. Per germline, CDR1 SGHTA and CDR2 FQGTGA. This CDR3 comprises 14 residues. The CDR3 DNA reads TGTGCCAGCGGTTGGGACAGGGGGGACAATGAGCAGTTCTTC. Translated: CASGWDRGDNEQFF. Full variable domain (outside the CDR3, taken from reference TRBV7-3 and TRBJ2-1): GAGVSQTPSNKVTEKGKYVELRCDPISGHTALYWYRQSLGQGPEFLIYFQGTGAADDSGLPNDRFFAVRPEGSVSTLKIQRTERGDSAVYLCASGWDRGDNEQFFGPGTRLTVL.

The CDR3 coding sequence is TGCGCCAGCAGCCAACGCGGGAGGGCAGATACGCAGTATTTT. Encoded protein: CASSQRGRADTQYF. The V call is TRBV4-1, the J call TRBJ2-3; 9 nucleotides match TRBD2. CDR3 length: 14 amino acids. The V segment lost 2 bases and the J segment 4 bases; nucleotides outside the gene matches: 1. Per germline, CDR1 MGHRA and CDR2 YSYEKL.

The chain employs TRBV4-3 and TRBJ2-2; D call uncertain. The ends were cut back, 1 base at V and 0 bases at J, with 6 bases in the middle. Per the germline V gene, CDR1 is LGHNA and CDR2 is YSLEER. This CDR3 has 15 amino acids. The chain's CDR3 is CASSQVPTNTGELFF. The CDR3 DNA is TGCGCCAGCAGCCAAGTCCCAACGAACACCGGGGAGCTGTTTTTT.

CDR3 sequence: CASSSGQLNSPLHF. The CDR3 DNA reads TGTGCCAGCAGCTCGGGACAGCTTAATTCACCCCTCCACTTT. The J gene is TRBJ1-6, the V gene TRBV7-3; TRBD1 matches 7 bases. Germline V gene lookup returns CDR1 SGHTA and CDR2 FQGTGA. The CDR3 covers 14 residues. The V and J ends lost 4 bases and 6 bases, in that order; junction bases with no gene match: 3.

This chain joins TRBV19 and TRBJ1-4, with D maybe TRBD1 (6 bases). The CDR3 runs 15 residues. Trimming stripped 3 bases from V and 3 bases from J, with 11 bases between. Germline CDR1 reads LNHDA; CDR2 reads SQIVND (reference sequence). The CDR3 DNA is TGTGCCAGTAGTATTTCCCGGGGGCCTAATGAAAAACTGTTTTTT. This gives the protein CASSISRGPNEKLFF.

V gene TRBV7-2 combines with J gene TRBJ2-7; 10 bases agree with TRBD2. This CDR3 spans 14 amino acids. The germline gives CDR1 SGHTA, CDR2 FQGNSA. V lost 5 bases to trimming and J lost 4 bases; unmatched junction nucleotides: 5. The CDR3 sequence: CASSPPGLAYEQYF. The CDR3 DNA is TGTGCCAGCAGCCCCCCGGGACTAGCGTACGAGCAGTACTTC.

This clone was counted once. This rearrangement joins TRBV29-1 to TRBJ2-3; no clear D. V lost 7 bases and J 6 bases, leaving 11 bases between the germline ends. Germline V gene sequence: CDR1 SQVTM, CDR2 ANQGSEA. The CDR3 consists of 11 residues. The chain's CDR3 is CSAEQTDTQYF. In nucleotides, the CDR3 is TGCAGCGCGGAGCAAACGGATACGCAGTATTTT.

The rearrangement uses TRBV6-5 and TRBJ1-1; D uncertain. The CDR3 covers 12 residues. The V and J ends lost 6 bases and 1 base respectively, with 6 bases between them. Germline assignment: CDR1 MNHEY and CDR2 SVGAGI. CDR3 in amino acids: CASRTTNTEAFF. DNA of the CDR3: TGTGCCAGCAGGACTACGAACACTGAAGCTTTCTTT.

This chain connects TRBV3-1 (or the pseudogene TRBV3-2) to TRBJ2-5, with D maybe TRBD1 (6 bases). Germline CDR1 reads LGHDT; CDR2 reads YNNKEL (reference sequence). The CDR3 loop spans 17 amino acids. V was pared by 4 bases and J by 5 bases, with 23 bases between. The CDR3 nucleotides are TGTGCCAGCAGCCTCCGGGCGCTAGCTCCAGGGGTGGAGACCCAGTACTTC. This sequence encodes CASSLRALAPGVETQYF.

In its sample, this clone was seen a few times. The chain joins TRBV19 to TRBJ2-5, with D hard to call. V gave up 1 base and J gave up 5 bases, with 8 bases separating them. The germline CDR1 and CDR2 sequences are LNHDA and SQIVND (reference sequence). This CDR3 has 13 residues. This chain's CDR3 is CASSIGDSETQYF. Here the CDR3 DNA reads TGTGCCAGTAGTATAGGTGACTCGGAGACCCAGTACTTC. Variable domain in full (rest from reference TRBV19 and TRBJ2-5): DGGITQSPKYLFRKEGQNVTLSCEQNLNHDAMYWYRQDPGQGLRLIYYSQIVNDFQKGDIAEGYSVSREKKESFPLTVTSAQKNPTAFYLCASSIGDSETQYFGPGTRLLVL.

The chain joins TRBV6-5 to TRBJ1-1; D is unclear. The CDR3 runs 14 residues. Per the germline V gene, CDR1 is MNHEY and CDR2 is SVGAGI. Deletions cut 5 bases from V and 3 bases from J, with 13 bases between. The CDR3 loop reads CASSLIDVYTEAFF. Here the CDR3 DNA reads TGTGCCAGCAGTCTTATCGATGTGTACACTGAAGCTTTCTTT.

The chain links TRBV19 to TRBJ1-1; tentative D call: TRBD1 (5 bases). V was trimmed by 8 bases and J by 1 base, leaving 14 bases between them. The CDR3 has 14 amino acids. The germline V gene encodes CDR1 LNHDA and CDR2 SQIVND (reference sequence). The CDR3, as DNA: TGTGCCAGTCTGGGGTGGCAGGGGAACACTGAAGCTTTCTTT. This sequence encodes CASLGWQGNTEAFF.

As concerns this clone: This specimen includes other DNA sequences encoding the same CDR3. This CDR3 is CASSPGGGNQPQHF. The CDR3 DNA is TGTGCCAGCTCACCAGGGGGCGGCAATCAGCCCCAGCATTTT. This chain connects TRBV18 to TRBJ1-5; maybe TRBD1 (6 bases). Trimming removed 2 bases at V and 2 bases at J, with 7 bases between. This CDR3 has 14 residues. Germline V gene sequence: CDR1 KGHSH, CDR2 LQKENI.

V gene TRBV5-8 combines with J gene TRBJ1-4; 7 bases are shared with TRBD1. The CDR3 is 16 residues long. Germline CDR1 is SGHTS and CDR2 is YDEGEE. V dropped 4 bases and J dropped 0; count of bases not matched to a gene: 6. The CDR3 region is CASSGGQIATNEKLFF. Written as DNA, the CDR3 is TGTGCCAGCAGCGGGGGACAGATTGCAACTAATGAAAAACTGTTTTTT.

The chain joins TRBV20-1 to TRBJ1-1; unclear D gene. Germline assignment: CDR1 DFQATT and CDR2 SNEGSKA (reference sequence). The CDR3 contains 14 residues. The V end lost 3 bases, the J end lost 3 bases, and 14 bases lay between the germline ends. This CDR3 is CSASDHRGHTEAFF. DNA of the CDR3: TGCAGTGCTAGTGACCACCGAGGGCACACTGAAGCTTTCTTT.

The rearrangement joins TRBV18 to TRBJ1-1; D is uncertain. CDR3 length equals 14 residues. Between the trimmed V and J ends, which lost 3 bases and 4 bases, there was a span of 12 bases. Looked up from germline, CDR1 is KGHSH and CDR2 is LQKENI. In DNA, the CDR3 is TGTGCCAGCTCACCGAGACCCAAAAGCACTGAAGCTTTCTTT. Translated, it gives CASSPRPKSTEAFF.

V and J are TRBV28 and TRBJ1-4; 8 nucleotides match TRBD1. J was trimmed by 8 bases and V by 6 bases; bases with no gene match: 11. CDR1 is MDHEN, CDR2 SYDVKM, per germline. CDR3 length: 15 residues. The CDR3 DNA reads TGTGCCAGCAGACCTACAGGGGGGAGGAGGGAAAAACTGTTTTTT. Residues: CASRPTGGRREKLFF.

The V gene is TRBV4-3, the J gene TRBJ1-2; maybe TRBD1 (5 bases). Looked up from germline, CDR1 is LGHNA and CDR2 is YSLEER. V shed 1 base and J shed 4 bases, with 19 bases lying between them. The CDR3 consists of 17 residues. CDR3 nucleotides: TGCGCCAGCAGCCAAGGGGCGGACATTCTAAGGGGCTATGGCTACACCTTC. It codes for CASSQGADILRGYGYTF.

The V call is TRBV7-9, the J call TRBJ2-3; TRBD1 aligns across 11 bases. This CDR3 is built from 14 residues. The V segment lost 5 bases and the J segment 8 bases; nucleotides outside the gene matches: 6. Germline V gene lookup returns CDR1 SEHNR and CDR2 FQNEAQ (reference sequence). In nucleotides, the CDR3 is TGTGCCAGCAGCCGAGGGACAGGGGGTGCTACGCAGTATTTT. Residues: CASSRGTGGATQYF.

This clone was seen a few times. The V and J genes are TRBV9 and TRBJ2-3; no clear D gene. V was pared by 0 bases and J by 4 bases, with 9 bases between. Germline V gene data show CDR1 as SGDLS and CDR2 as YYNGEE. The CDR3 runs to 14 residues. In DNA, the CDR3 is TGTGCCAGCAGCGTAGCTTTACTATCAGATACGCAGTATTTT. This gives the protein CASSVALLSDTQYF.

The table lists this clone with a count of one. The chain couples TRBV28 to TRBJ2-7; TRBD2 might be the D (5 bases). Trimming shortened V by 7 bases and J by 2 bases, and 15 bases separated the two germline ends. This CDR3 region has 14 residues. Germline V lookup: CDR1 MDHEN, CDR2 SYDVKM. The CDR3: CASIERRGAYEQYF. DNA of the CDR3: TGTGCCAGCATCGAAAGACGGGGAGCCTACGAGCAGTACTTC.

The chain employs TRBV11-2 and TRBJ2-3; a possible D gene is TRBD1 (6 bases). There are 15 residues in the CDR3. Per germline, CDR1 SGHAT and CDR2 FQNNGV. Trimming pared 5 bases from V and 8 bases from J, leaving 20 bases between. CDR3 region: CASSVSGTVGGTQYF. Here the CDR3 DNA reads TGTGCCAGCAGCGTATCCGGGACGGTAGGGGGTACGCAGTATTTT.